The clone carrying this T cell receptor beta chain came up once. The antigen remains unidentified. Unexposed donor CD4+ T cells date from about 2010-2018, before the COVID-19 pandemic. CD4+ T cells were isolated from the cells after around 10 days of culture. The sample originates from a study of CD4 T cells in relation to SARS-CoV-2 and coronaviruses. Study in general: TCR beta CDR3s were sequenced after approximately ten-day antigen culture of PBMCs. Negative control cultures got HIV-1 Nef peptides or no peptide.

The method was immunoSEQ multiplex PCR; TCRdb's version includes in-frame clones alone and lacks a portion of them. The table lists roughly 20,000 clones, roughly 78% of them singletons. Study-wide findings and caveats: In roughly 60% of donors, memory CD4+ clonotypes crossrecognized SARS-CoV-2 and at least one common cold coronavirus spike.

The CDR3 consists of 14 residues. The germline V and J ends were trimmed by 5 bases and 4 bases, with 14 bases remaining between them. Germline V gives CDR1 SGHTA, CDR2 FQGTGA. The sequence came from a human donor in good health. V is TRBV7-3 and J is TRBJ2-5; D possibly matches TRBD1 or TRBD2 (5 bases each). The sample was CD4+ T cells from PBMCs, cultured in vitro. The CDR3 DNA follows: TGTGCCAGCAGCCCGGGTGGGGCGGGAGAGACCCAGTACTTC. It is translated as CASSPGGAGETQYF. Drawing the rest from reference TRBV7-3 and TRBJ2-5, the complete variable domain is GAGVSQTPSNKVTEKGKYVELRCDPISGHTALYWYRQSLGQGPEFLIYFQGTGAADDSGLPNDRFFAVRPEGSVSTLKIQRTERGDSAVYLCASSPGGAGETQYFGPGTRLLVL.